This is a list of T cell receptor beta chains from one sample in a study of blood T cell repertoires in COVID-19. The protocol was immunoSEQ multiplex PCR, while the TCRdb copy is restricted to in-frame clones and leaves out a portion. This sample has more than 95,000 clones; more than 70% occur once, and the top ten carry roughly 5.5%. The sequenced material came from peripheral blood. The receptor set was obtained from an elderly man with active or convalescent COVID-19. CDR3s include the opening cysteine and the closing phenylalanine or tryptophan. Each record gives: clone size, J gene, CDR3 length, D gene, V gene, CDR3 DNA, CDR3 protein. A D gene is named only where the DNA matches it firmly. The size field is filled for only some rows; it gives once, few, many or a size class.

abundance: .; j_gene: TRBJ2-3; len: 15; d_gene: TRBD2; v_gene: TRBV6-1; CDR3nt: TGTGCCAGCAGTGAAGTGGCGGGAGGTTCAGATACGCAGTATTTT; CDR3aa: CASSEVAGGSDTQYF
abundance: .; j_gene: TRBJ1-1; len: 15; d_gene: .; v_gene: TRBV7-2; CDR3nt: TGTGCCAGCAGCTTAGTGCGGCGGGTGAACACTGAAGCTTTCTTT; CDR3aa: CASSLVRRVNTEAFF
abundance: few; j_gene: TRBJ1-2; len: 16; d_gene: .; v_gene: TRBV19; CDR3nt: TGTGCCAGTAGTATAGAGATCATTCGGGTTAACTATGGCTACACCTTC; CDR3aa: CASSIEIIRVNYGYTF
abundance: .; j_gene: TRBJ1-6; len: 15; d_gene: TRBD1; v_gene: TRBV14; CDR3nt: TGTGCCAGCAGCCCGACAGGGGGCTTCGATTCACCCCTCCACTTT; CDR3aa: CASSPTGGFDSPLHF
abundance: .; j_gene: TRBJ2-1; len: 11; d_gene: .; v_gene: TRBV20-1; CDR3nt: TGCAGTGCTGTGACCGGGACAGAGCAGTTCTTC; CDR3aa: CSAVTGTEQFF
abundance: .; j_gene: TRBJ2-2; len: 15; d_gene: TRBD2; v_gene: TRBV4-1; CDR3nt: TGCGCCAGCAGCCTGACCCCAGCGGGGGGGGAGGAGCTGTTTTTT; CDR3aa: CASSLTPAGGEELFF
abundance: .; j_gene: TRBJ2-7; len: 14; d_gene: .; v_gene: TRBV5-5; CDR3nt: TGTGCCAGCAGCTTGGCGCCGCGCTCCTACGAGCAGTACTTC; CDR3aa: CASSLAPRSYEQYF
abundance: few; j_gene: TRBJ2-3; len: 16; d_gene: .; v_gene: TRBV4-1; CDR3nt: TGCGCCAGCAGCCAAGAATGGGGGGTAAGCACAGATACGCAGTATTTT; CDR3aa: CASSQEWGVSTDTQYF
abundance: .; j_gene: TRBJ2-5; len: 15; d_gene: TRBD1; v_gene: TRBV7-2; CDR3nt: TGTGCCAGCAGCTTCTGGACAGGGGGCGTAGAGACCCAGTACTTC; CDR3aa: CASSFWTGGVETQYF
abundance: .; j_gene: TRBJ2-2; len: 17; d_gene: TRBD1; v_gene: TRBV4-2; CDR3nt: TGTGCCAGCAGCCAAGTGGACAGGGGGCCGAACACCGGGGAGCTGTTTTTT; CDR3aa: CASSQVDRGPNTGELFF
abundance: once; j_gene: TRBJ1-1; len: 14; d_gene: .; v_gene: TRBV6-5; CDR3nt: TGTGCCAGCAGAACCGGGTTGATGAACACTGAAGCTTTCTTT; CDR3aa: CASRTGLMNTEAFF
abundance: .; j_gene: TRBJ2-7; len: 14; d_gene: .; v_gene: TRBV4-2; CDR3nt: TGTGCCAGCAGCCAAGTACAGTCCGGCCACGAGCAGTACTTC; CDR3aa: CASSQVQSGHEQYF
abundance: .; j_gene: TRBJ1-2; len: 17; d_gene: TRBD1; v_gene: TRBV6-2/TRBV6-3; CDR3nt: TGTGCCAGCAGTTACGGGACAGGGGGCGCGTCAAACTATGGCTACACCTTC; CDR3aa: CASSYGTGGASNYGYTF
abundance: .; j_gene: TRBJ2-2; len: 17; d_gene: TRBD2; v_gene: TRBV7-3; CDR3nt: TGTGCCAGCACCCTACGGGCCGGGATCGGGGGGGCCGGGGAGCTGTTTTTT; CDR3aa: CASTLRAGIGGAGELFF
abundance: .; j_gene: TRBJ1-2; len: 14; d_gene: .; v_gene: TRBV19; CDR3nt: TGTGCCAGTAGTATGAAGCAGGGGCCTTATGGCTACACCTTC; CDR3aa: CASSMKQGPYGYTF
abundance: .; j_gene: TRBJ2-3; len: 15; d_gene: TRBD2; v_gene: TRBV5-4; CDR3nt: TGTGCCAGCAGCTCGCCTAGCGGCAGCACAGATACGCAGTATTTT; CDR3aa: CASSSPSGSTDTQYF
abundance: .; j_gene: TRBJ2-5; len: 13; d_gene: .; v_gene: TRBV12-3/TRBV12-4; CDR3nt: TGTGCCAGCAGTTTCGAGGTCCAAGAGACCCAGTACTTC; CDR3aa: CASSFEVQETQYF
abundance: once; j_gene: TRBJ1-2; len: 15; d_gene: TRBD1; v_gene: TRBV19; CDR3nt: TGTGCCAGTAGCATCGACCGGGACAGGGTCTATGGCTACACCTTC; CDR3aa: CASSIDRDRVYGYTF
abundance: .; j_gene: TRBJ2-7; len: 13; d_gene: TRBD1; v_gene: TRBV12-5; CDR3nt: TGTGCTAGTGCCGTGACAGGGGTCGACGAGCAGTACTTC; CDR3aa: CASAVTGVDEQYF
abundance: .; j_gene: TRBJ1-1; len: 14; d_gene: .; v_gene: TRBV7-9; CDR3nt: TGTGCCAGCAGCCTCCGGGACACATTTACTGAAGCTTTCTTT; CDR3aa: CASSLRDTFTEAFF
abundance: .; j_gene: TRBJ2-7; len: 13; d_gene: TRBD1; v_gene: TRBV19; CDR3nt: TGTGCCAGTAGCCGGGACAGGGCCTACGAGCAGTACTTC; CDR3aa: CASSRDRAYEQYF
abundance: many; j_gene: TRBJ1-5; len: 15; d_gene: .; v_gene: TRBV2; CDR3nt: TGTGCCAGCAGCTCCGGACAGCTCCCCAATCAGCCCCAGCATTTT; CDR3aa: CASSSGQLPNQPQHF
abundance: .; j_gene: TRBJ2-5; len: 15; d_gene: .; v_gene: TRBV11-2; CDR3nt: TGTGCCAGCAGCTTCCGGGACACCTACCTTCAGACCCAGTACTTC; CDR3aa: CASSFRDTYLQTQYF
abundance: .; j_gene: TRBJ1-5; len: 15; d_gene: TRBD1; v_gene: TRBV2; CDR3nt: TGTGCCAGCAGCCAGGGACAGGGATTCGGTCAGCCCCAGCATTTT; CDR3aa: CASSQGQGFGQPQHF
abundance: once; j_gene: TRBJ1-2; len: 14; d_gene: .; v_gene: TRBV6-2/TRBV6-3; CDR3nt: TGTGCCAGCAGCTTTTCCGGGGGTGGCGATGGCTACACCTTC; CDR3aa: CASSFSGGGDGYTF
abundance: many; j_gene: TRBJ2-2; len: 15; d_gene: .; v_gene: TRBV7-9; CDR3nt: TGTGCCAGCAGCTTAGGTGGGCCCAACACCGGGGAGCTGTTTTTT; CDR3aa: CASSLGGPNTGELFF
abundance: .; j_gene: TRBJ1-2; len: 18; d_gene: .; v_gene: TRBV21-1; CDR3nt: TGTGCCAGCAGCAAAGATGAAACCCGGACAGGAACTAACTATGGCTACACCTTC; CDR3aa: CASSKDETRTGTNYGYTF
abundance: .; j_gene: TRBJ1-1; len: 12; d_gene: TRBD1; v_gene: TRBV15; CDR3nt: TGTGCTACCAGCAGCATGACAGGGGGAGCTTTCTTT; CDR3aa: CATSSMTGGAFF
abundance: .; j_gene: TRBJ2-5; len: 13; d_gene: .; v_gene: TRBV5-1; CDR3nt: TGCGCCAGCAGCTTGGGGGATCGGGGGACCCAGTACTTC; CDR3aa: CASSLGDRGTQYF
abundance: .; j_gene: TRBJ1-1; len: 13; d_gene: TRBD1; v_gene: TRBV3-1/TRBV3-2; CDR3nt: TGTGCCAGCAGCCCCCGGGCAGGGGGTGGGGCTTTCTTT; CDR3aa: CASSPRAGGGAFF
abundance: .; j_gene: TRBJ1-2; len: 16; d_gene: TRBD1; v_gene: TRBV29-1; CDR3nt: TGCAGCGTTGGGGGGGCCGACAGGGTAGCTAACTATGGCTACACCTTC; CDR3aa: CSVGGADRVANYGYTF
abundance: .; j_gene: TRBJ1-6; len: 16; d_gene: .; v_gene: TRBV7-9; CDR3nt: TGTGCCAGCAGCTCCAGCAACGGGGGGAATAATTCACCCCTCCACTTT; CDR3aa: CASSSSNGGNNSPLHF
abundance: .; j_gene: TRBJ1-2; len: 14; d_gene: .; v_gene: TRBV5-6; CDR3nt: TGTGCCAGCAGCTTGGTGCAGGGCAACTATGGCTACACCTTC; CDR3aa: CASSLVQGNYGYTF
abundance: .; j_gene: TRBJ2-7; len: 13; d_gene: TRBD1; v_gene: TRBV6-6; CDR3nt: TGTGCCAGCAGCCCATGGGGACAGGACGAGCAGTACTTC; CDR3aa: CASSPWGQDEQYF
abundance: .; j_gene: TRBJ1-4; len: 17; d_gene: TRBD1; v_gene: TRBV18; CDR3nt: TGTGCCAGCTCCCCTTTCGCCCCCGGGACAGGGGTAGAAAAACTGTTTTTT; CDR3aa: CASSPFAPGTGVEKLFF
abundance: .; j_gene: TRBJ2-3; len: 14; d_gene: .; v_gene: TRBV7-3; CDR3nt: TGTGCCAGCAGGCTAACTCAGGGCACAGATACGCAGTATTTT; CDR3aa: CASRLTQGTDTQYF
abundance: .; j_gene: TRBJ1-2; len: 15; d_gene: TRBD1; v_gene: TRBV2; CDR3nt: TGTGCCAGCAGTGAAGTACAGGGGGGCTTCCACGGCTACACCTTC; CDR3aa: CASSEVQGGFHGYTF
abundance: few; j_gene: TRBJ1-1; len: 13; d_gene: .; v_gene: TRBV7-2; CDR3nt: TGTGCCAGCAGCAGATACCGGGACAATGAAGCTTTCTTT; CDR3aa: CASSRYRDNEAFF
abundance: .; j_gene: TRBJ1-2; len: 15; d_gene: .; v_gene: TRBV27; CDR3nt: TGTGCCAGCAGTCCATCCGGGACAACTAACTATGGCTACACCTTC; CDR3aa: CASSPSGTTNYGYTF
abundance: .; j_gene: TRBJ1-2; len: 14; d_gene: .; v_gene: TRBV15; CDR3nt: TGTGCCACCAGCAGAGTCAGGGACGGGAGTGGCTACACCTTC; CDR3aa: CATSRVRDGSGYTF
abundance: .; j_gene: TRBJ2-7; len: 13; d_gene: .; v_gene: TRBV2; CDR3nt: TGTGCCAGCAGGCAGGGAACCTCCTACGAGCAGTACTTC; CDR3aa: CASRQGTSYEQYF
abundance: .; j_gene: TRBJ1-5; len: 13; d_gene: .; v_gene: TRBV7-2; CDR3nt: TGTGCCAGCAGCTTAGGGGGGGACCAGCCCCAGCATTTT; CDR3aa: CASSLGGDQPQHF
abundance: .; j_gene: TRBJ2-2; len: 16; d_gene: TRBD2; v_gene: TRBV7-8; CDR3nt: TGTGCCAGCAGCCCGAGCGGGGGGGAGAACGCCGGGGAGCTGTTTTTT; CDR3aa: CASSPSGGENAGELFF
abundance: .; j_gene: TRBJ2-1; len: 16; d_gene: TRBD2; v_gene: TRBV2; CDR3nt: TGTGCCAGCACCTACTCTAGCGGGGGGGCATACAATGAGCAGTTCTTC; CDR3aa: CASTYSSGGAYNEQFF
abundance: .; j_gene: TRBJ1-2; len: 14; d_gene: TRBD1; v_gene: TRBV7-2; CDR3nt: TGTGCCAGCAGCCTGGGACAGGGAGGGGTTGGCTACACCTTC; CDR3aa: CASSLGQGGVGYTF
abundance: once; j_gene: TRBJ1-2; len: 12; d_gene: .; v_gene: TRBV7-2; CDR3nt: TGTGCCAGCAGTCGCGGAGTCTATGGCTACACCTTC; CDR3aa: CASSRGVYGYTF
abundance: .; j_gene: TRBJ2-5; len: 15; d_gene: .; v_gene: TRBV10-3; CDR3nt: TGTGCCATCAGTGCCCCCCAGGGAGGACAAGAGACCCAGTACTTC; CDR3aa: CAISAPQGGQETQYF
abundance: .; j_gene: TRBJ2-2; len: 15; d_gene: .; v_gene: TRBV19; CDR3nt: TGTGCCAGTAGTATCACAAGCGTCGTCGCCGGGGAGCTGTTTTTT; CDR3aa: CASSITSVVAGELFF
abundance: .; j_gene: TRBJ2-3; len: 16; d_gene: .; v_gene: TRBV4-2; CDR3nt: TGTGCCAGCAGCCAAGCAGCAGAGCGCCGCACGAATACGCAGTATTTT; CDR3aa: CASSQAAERRTNTQYF
abundance: .; j_gene: TRBJ2-7; len: 14; d_gene: .; v_gene: TRBV7-2; CDR3nt: TGTGCCAGCAGCTTGCCAGCTGGAGCGGTGGAGCAGTACTTC; CDR3aa: CASSLPAGAVEQYF
abundance: few; j_gene: TRBJ2-7; len: 14; d_gene: TRBD1; v_gene: TRBV27; CDR3nt: TGTGCCAGCAGTTTGGGACAGGGGAGGAACGAGCAGTACTTC; CDR3aa: CASSLGQGRNEQYF
abundance: .; j_gene: TRBJ2-7; len: 13; d_gene: .; v_gene: TRBV10-3; CDR3nt: TGTGCCATCAGGGGGCAGTATTCCTACGAGCAGTACTTC; CDR3aa: CAIRGQYSYEQYF
abundance: .; j_gene: TRBJ2-7; len: 15; d_gene: TRBD1; v_gene: TRBV27; CDR3nt: TGTGCCAGCAGTCAACAGGGGTACCCTTCCTACGAGCAGTACTTC; CDR3aa: CASSQQGYPSYEQYF
abundance: .; j_gene: TRBJ2-5; len: 13; d_gene: TRBD1; v_gene: TRBV5-6; CDR3nt: TGTGCCAGCAGCTCGGGGACAGAAGAGACCCAGTACTTC; CDR3aa: CASSSGTEETQYF
abundance: .; j_gene: TRBJ2-5; len: 15; d_gene: TRBD2; v_gene: TRBV7-8; CDR3nt: TGTGCCAGCAGCTTAGGGGCGGGGGGGCAAGAGACCCAGTACTTC; CDR3aa: CASSLGAGGQETQYF
abundance: .; j_gene: TRBJ2-2; len: 15; d_gene: .; v_gene: TRBV9; CDR3nt: TGTGCCAGCAGCCCCCCGACAGGCCCTCCCGGGGAGCTGTTTTTT; CDR3aa: CASSPPTGPPGELFF
abundance: .; j_gene: TRBJ1-5; len: 20; d_gene: TRBD1; v_gene: TRBV27; CDR3nt: TGTGCCAGCAGTTTAACCCCCTATTCCTCGGACAGGTTAGGCAATCAGCCCCAGCATTTT; CDR3aa: CASSLTPYSSDRLGNQPQHF
abundance: .; j_gene: TRBJ1-6; len: 16; d_gene: .; v_gene: TRBV5-5; CDR3nt: TGTGCCAGCAGCTCCGAAGGGGCAGTTGGAAATTCACCCCTCCACTTT; CDR3aa: CASSSEGAVGNSPLHF
abundance: .; j_gene: TRBJ1-1; len: 14; d_gene: .; v_gene: TRBV11-2; CDR3nt: TGTGCCAGCAGTCCACAGGGATCGAACACTGAAGCTTTCTTT; CDR3aa: CASSPQGSNTEAFF
abundance: .; j_gene: TRBJ1-5; len: 15; d_gene: TRBD1; v_gene: TRBV28; CDR3nt: TGTGCCAGCACGGGACAGTTTTGGGGAGAACAGCCCCAGCATTTT; CDR3aa: CASTGQFWGEQPQHF